Following are 9 T cell receptor beta chains from one sample sequenced in a study of T cells in localized non-small cell lung cancer (dated by TCRdb to about 2020). Libraries were made using the immunoSEQ multiplex PCR assay. Not all clones reach the TCRdb copy of this immuneACCESS table, which keeps in-frame sequences only. Checked studies attribute under half of the gap to unresolved V genes and leave the rest unexplained. Here the sample has around 30,000 clones; 85% to 90% occur a single time. 10% to 15% of the sample is held by the ten biggest clonotypes. The sample here was peripheral blood, taken before any cancer treatment. The receptor source for this set is a female donor of 60 years or more with stage III squamous cell lung carcinoma.

This rearrangement joins TRBV19 to TRBJ1-1, with 7 bases fitting TRBD1. The CDR3 has 14 amino acids. Trimming removed 7 bases from V and 1 base from J; junction bases left unmatched: 6. Germline lookup yields CDR1 LNHDA and CDR2 SQIVND (reference sequence). For the CDR3, the DNA is TGTGCCAGTAAAACTCGGACAGGGAACACTGAAGCTTTCTTT. It translates to CASKTRTGNTEAFF.

The CDR3 bases are TGTGCCATCAGTGAGTCTACAGTCACTGAAGCTTTCTTT. Encoded protein: CAISESTVTEAFF. The rearrangement uses TRBV10-3 and TRBJ1-1; the D is unclear. Trimming stripped 0 bases from V and 4 bases from J, with 6 bases between. From germline, CDR1 is ENHRY and CDR2 SYGVKD. CDR3 size: 13 residues.

V is TRBV18 and J is TRBJ1-3; no firm D call. CDR1 and CDR2 (germline): KGHSH, LQKENI. The CDR3 is made up of 15 amino acids. Trimming removed 2 bases from V and 4 bases from J, with 12 bases in between. In nucleotides, the CDR3 is TGTGCCAGCTCACCAAGCGAGTCGAGAGGAAACACCATATATTTT. Protein sequence: CASSPSESRGNTIYF.

The V and J genes are TRBV15 and TRBJ1-1; TRBD1 matches at 7 bases. The CDR3 loop spans 15 amino acids. V gave up 1 base and J gave up 4 bases; unmatched junction bases: 6. From germline, CDR1 is LNHNV and CDR2 YYDKDF (reference sequence). DNA for the CDR3: TGTGCCACCAGCAGAGGGGCAGGGGGAAGCACTGAAGCTTTCTTT. Residues: CATSRGAGGSTEAFF.

The V call is TRBV5-4, the J call TRBJ1-4; a possible D gene is TRBD1 (6 bases). V was pared by 2 bases and J by 0 bases, with 11 bases between. Germline V CDR1 and CDR2: SGHNT, YYREEE (reference sequence). This CDR3 contains 16 residues. In DNA form, the CDR3 reads TGTGCCAGCAGCTTCGGGGCAGGGGCAACTAATGAAAAACTGTTTTTT. As protein: CASSFGAGATNEKLFF. The variable domain in full, with the rest retrieved from reference TRBV5-4 and TRBJ1-4, is ETGVTQSPTHLIKTRGQQVTLRCSSQSGHNTVSWYQQALGQGPQFIFQYYREEENGRGNFPPRFSGLQFPNYSSELNVNALELDDSALYLCASSFGAGATNEKLFFGSGTQLSVL.

V gene TRBV6-6 combines with J gene TRBJ2-1, with 10 bases matching TRBD2. This CDR3 has 16 residues. Germline V gives CDR1 MNHNY, CDR2 SVGAGI (reference sequence). V was pared by 5 bases and J by 3 bases, with 7 bases of the junction left unmatched. Written as DNA, the CDR3 is TGTGCCAGCAGTAAAGTAGCGGGGGGTTTCTACAATGAGCAGTTCTTC. Its protein is CASSKVAGGFYNEQFF.

By proportion, this clone is medium-sized. This chain connects TRBV2 to TRBJ2-2; 8 bases fit TRBD1. This CDR3 spans 14 amino acids. CDR1 SNHLY and CDR2 FYNNEI come from the germline V gene. The V segment lost 3 bases and the J segment 6 bases; nucleotides outside the gene matches: 3. The CDR3 DNA follows: TGTGCCAGCAGTGACCAGGGGGCGTCCGGGGAGCTGTTTTTT. Amino acid sequence: CASSDQGASGELFF. Complete variable domain (other parts from reference TRBV2 and TRBJ2-2): EPEVTQTPSHQVTQMGQEVILRCVPISNHLYFYWYRQILGQKVEFLVSFYNNEISEKSEIFDDQFSVERPDGSNFTLKIRSTKLEDSAMYFCASSDQGASGELFFGEGSRLTVL.

The chain has TRBV2 and TRBJ2-7; no clear D gene. This CDR3 contains 10 residues. Trimming stripped 4 bases from V and 3 bases from J, with 1 base between. The germline CDR1 and CDR2 sequences are SNHLY and FYNNEI. The CDR3: CASSGYEQYF. DNA of the CDR3: TGTGCCAGCAGTGGCTACGAGCAGTACTTC.

The table lists this clone with a few counts. The J gene is TRBJ2-3, the V gene TRBV5-1, with 10 bases identical to TRBD2. The CDR3 loop spans 15 amino acids. Germline V CDR1 and CDR2: SGHRS, YFSETQ. After removal of 4 bases from V and 4 bases from J, the junction contained 6 bases not matched to a gene. CDR3 region: CASSTLAGDSDTQYF. In DNA, the CDR3 is TGCGCCAGCAGCACCCTAGCGGGAGATTCAGATACGCAGTATTTT. Variable domain in full (rest from reference TRBV5-1 and TRBJ2-3): KAGVTQTPRYLIKTRGQQVTLSCSPISGHRSVSWYQQTPGQGLQFLFEYFSETQRNKGNFPGRFSGRQFSNSRSEMNVSTLELGDSALYLCASSTLAGDSDTQYFGPGTRLTVL.